The rows below give T cell receptor beta chains drawn from one sample of a study of shared clonotypes between healthy human individuals. Repertoires were generated with immunoSEQ multiplex PCR, while TCRdb's copy carries only in-frame clones and drops some. The sample includes a few million clones, around 93% of them seen just once. Sequenced sample: naive CD4+ T cells from PBMCs. These receptors were taken from a man younger than 35 in good health. Some clones in this sample may be carry-over from other donors' samples. Each CDR3 is given with its conserved first and last residue. The D gene is left open where the match is weak. Size is stated for part of the rows, as once, few or many counts, or as a class when the clone is expanded.

CDR3nt	CDR3aa	v_gene	j_gene	abundance	d_gene
TGTGCCAGCAGCGCCTCACTAGCGGGGCTTGTGGGTGAGCAGTTCTTC	CASSASLAGLVGEQFF	TRBV9	TRBJ2-1	NA	TRBD2
TGCGCCAGCAGCAGCCTAAGGGGGGGCCTCAATCAGCCCCAGCATTTT	CASSSLRGGLNQPQHF	TRBV10-2	TRBJ1-5	NA	NA
TGTGCTAGTGGCTCCCCCTACTCTGAAGCTTTCTTT	CASGSPYSEAFF	TRBV12-5	TRBJ1-1	few	NA
TGTGCCAGCAGTCCTTTGACAACCTTAGCCAAAAACATTCAGTACTTC	CASSPLTTLAKNIQYF	TRBV28	TRBJ2-4	NA	NA
TGTGCCAGCAGCCAAAAGGGCAGCTCTGGAAACACCATATATTTT	CASSQKGSSGNTIYF	TRBV9	TRBJ1-3	NA	NA
TGCAGCGGAGGACAGGGGCTGAACACTGAAGCTTTCTTT	CSGGQGLNTEAFF	TRBV29-1	TRBJ1-1	once	TRBD1
TGCAGCGTTCGGGGACAGCGAGACGGCTACACCTTC	CSVRGQRDGYTF	TRBV29-1	TRBJ1-2	NA	TRBD1
TGTGCCAGCACTAGGGGTGCGGCAGGGAGGGGAACCTACGAGCAGTACTTC	CASTRGAAGRGTYEQYF	TRBV2	TRBJ2-7	once	TRBD2
TGTGCCAGCAGCCCCCGTGGTAGCGGGGTCGAGCAGTTCTTC	CASSPRGSGVEQFF	TRBV6-4	TRBJ2-1	NA	TRBD2
TGTGCCAGCAGCCCGGGGTCTGTTTACAATGAGCAGTTCTTC	CASSPGSVYNEQFF	TRBV5-6	TRBJ2-1	NA	NA
TGTGCCAGCAGGGGGACATTTGAAAAACTGTTTTTT	CASRGTFEKLFF	TRBV7-9	TRBJ1-4	NA	NA
TGTGCCAGCTCACTAAGGGGTACACAGGGGAACATTCAGTACTTC	CASSLRGTQGNIQYF	TRBV27	TRBJ2-4	NA	TRBD1
TGTGCCACCAGCAGACAGGACAGGGGGAGCTCCTACGAGCAGTACTTC	CATSRQDRGSSYEQYF	TRBV15	TRBJ2-7	NA	TRBD1
TGCGCCAGCAGCCAATTAGTAGCGGGTTACTCCTACGAGCAGTACTTC	CASSQLVAGYSYEQYF	TRBV4-3	TRBJ2-7	NA	TRBD2
TGTGCCAGTATCAGTGGGGGGCAGACCCAGTACTTC	CASISGGQTQYF	TRBV28	TRBJ2-5	NA	NA
TGTGCCAGCAGTTACAACAGGGACACCTACGAGCAGTACTTC	CASSYNRDTYEQYF	TRBV6-5	TRBJ2-7	NA	NA
TGTGCCAGCAGCTCTAACACCGGGGAGCTGTTTTTT	CASSSNTGELFF	TRBV2	TRBJ2-2	NA	NA
TGTGCCAGCTCCCGGGACAGGGGGGACTATGGCTACACCTTC	CASSRDRGDYGYTF	TRBV18	TRBJ1-2	NA	TRBD1
TGTGCCAGCAGTCCACATGAACTGGATGGTGAAAAACTGTTTTTT	CASSPHELDGEKLFF	TRBV6-1	TRBJ1-4	NA	NA
TGTGCCAGCAGCCCAAACAGGGGGCTGGGCACCGGGGAGCTGTTTTTT	CASSPNRGLGTGELFF	TRBV7-9	TRBJ2-2	few	TRBD1
TGCAGTGCCCGCTTACAAGAGACCCAGTACTTC	CSARLQETQYF	TRBV20-1	TRBJ2-5	NA	NA
TGCGCCAGCAGCTTGATCGCCGGGCCCTACGAGCAGTACTTC	CASSLIAGPYEQYF	TRBV5-1	TRBJ2-7	few	NA
TGTGCCAGCAGCCCCGGACAGGGGCTGCCTGGGGCCAACGTCCTGACTTTC	CASSPGQGLPGANVLTF	TRBV12-1	TRBJ2-6	NA	NA
TGTGCCAGTAGTATGTTAGGGTACAATGAGCAGTTCTTC	CASSMLGYNEQFF	TRBV19	TRBJ2-1	NA	NA
TGTGCCAGCAGCTTGGGTGGGGAGCGGACAGATACGCAGTATTTT	CASSLGGERTDTQYF	TRBV11-3	TRBJ2-3	NA	NA
TGCGCCAGCAGCGCGATAGTGGGACCCCAAGAGACCCAGTACTTC	CASSAIVGPQETQYF	TRBV5-1	TRBJ2-5	NA	NA
TGTGCCTGGAGTGGACAGGGAGGGTCACCCCTCCACTTT	CAWSGQGGSPLHF	TRBV30	TRBJ1-6	NA	TRBD1
TGTGCCAGCAGAGACAGGGGGACCATGAACACTGAAGCTTTCTTT	CASRDRGTMNTEAFF	TRBV2	TRBJ1-1	NA	TRBD1